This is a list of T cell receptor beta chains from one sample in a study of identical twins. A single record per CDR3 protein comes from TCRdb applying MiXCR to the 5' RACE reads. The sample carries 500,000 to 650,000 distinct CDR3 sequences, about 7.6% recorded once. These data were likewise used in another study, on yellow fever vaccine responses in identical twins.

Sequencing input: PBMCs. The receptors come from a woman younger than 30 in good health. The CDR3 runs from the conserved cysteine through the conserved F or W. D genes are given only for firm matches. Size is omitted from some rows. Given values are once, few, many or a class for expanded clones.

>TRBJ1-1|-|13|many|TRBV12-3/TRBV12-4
CASRQGRNTEAFF
TGTGCCAGCAGACAGGGCCGGAACACTGAAGCTTTCTTT
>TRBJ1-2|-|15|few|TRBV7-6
CASSLGGGVNYGYTF
TGTGCCAGCAGCTTAGGCGGGGGAGTTAACTATGGCTACACCTTC
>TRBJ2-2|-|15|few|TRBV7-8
CASSPTGPDTGELFF
TGTGCCAGCAGCCCTACCGGGCCAGATACCGGGGAGCTGTTTTTT
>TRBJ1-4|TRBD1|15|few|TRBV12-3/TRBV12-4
CASKDGTGGNEKLFF
TGTGCCAGCAAAGATGGGACAGGGGGTAATGAAAAACTGTTTTTT
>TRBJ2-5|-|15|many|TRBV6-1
CASSLQDTSQETQYF
TGTGCCAGCAGCCTGCAGGACACCTCCCAAGAGACCCAGTACTTC
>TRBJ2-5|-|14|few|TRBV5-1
CASSSLLGQETQYF
TGCGCCAGCAGTTCGCTTCTTGGCCAAGAGACCCAGTACTTC
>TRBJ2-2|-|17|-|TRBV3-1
CASSLGSAWGVTGELFF
TGTGCCAGCAGCCTAGGTTCGGCCTGGGGGGTCACCGGGGAGCTGTTTTTT
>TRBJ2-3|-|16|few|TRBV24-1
CATSDRRQDNTDTQYF
TGTGCCACCAGTGACCGACGACAGGATAACACAGATACGCAGTATTTT
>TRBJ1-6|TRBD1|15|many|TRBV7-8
CASSRNRGGDSPLHF
TGTGCCAGCAGCAGAAACAGGGGAGGTGATTCACCCCTCCACTTT
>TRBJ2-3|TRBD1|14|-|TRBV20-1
CSAPGQGFTDTQYF
TGCAGTGCCCCCGGACAGGGATTCACAGATACGCAGTATTTT
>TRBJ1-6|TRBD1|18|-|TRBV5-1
CASSLKAAGTGTNSPLHF
TGCGCCAGCAGCTTGAAAGCTGCCGGGACAGGGACTAATTCACCCCTCCACTTT
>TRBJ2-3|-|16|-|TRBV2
CASSESRGRRTDTQYF
TGTGCCAGCAGTGAAAGTCGGGGGAGACGCACAGATACGCAGTATTTT
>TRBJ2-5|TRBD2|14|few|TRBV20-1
CSASPSGLQETQYF
TGCAGTGCTAGTCCTAGCGGGTTACAAGAGACCCAGTACTTC
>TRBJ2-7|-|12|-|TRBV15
CATSRDFEKEYF
TGTGCCACCAGCAGAGATTTCGAAAAAGAGTACTTC
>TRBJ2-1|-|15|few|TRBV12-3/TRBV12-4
CASTIGQSPYNEQFF
TGTGCCAGCACTATCGGACAGTCCCCTTACAATGAGCAGTTCTTC
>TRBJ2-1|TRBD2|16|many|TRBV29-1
CSVVGTSGSSYNEQFF
TGCAGCGTCGTCGGGACTAGCGGGTCTTCCTACAATGAGCAGTTCTTC
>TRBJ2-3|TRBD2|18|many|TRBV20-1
CSAKTGDLAGGPIDTQYF
TGCAGTGCTAAAACAGGGGATCTAGCGGGGGGGCCGATAGATACGCAGTATTTT
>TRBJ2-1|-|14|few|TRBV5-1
CASSLRVDYNEQFF
TGCGCCAGCAGCTTGAGGGTAGACTACAATGAGCAGTTCTTC
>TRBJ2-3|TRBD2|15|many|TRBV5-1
CASSLGGSLADTQYF
TGCGCCAGCAGCTTAGGCGGGAGTTTAGCAGATACGCAGTATTTT
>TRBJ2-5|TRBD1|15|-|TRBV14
CASSQGLDRVQTQYF
TGTGCCAGCAGCCAAGGACTTGACAGGGTCCAGACCCAGTACTTC
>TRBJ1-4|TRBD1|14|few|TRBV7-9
CASSSSSAGGKLFF
TGTGCCAGCAGCTCCTCCTCGGCAGGGGGCAAACTGTTTTTT
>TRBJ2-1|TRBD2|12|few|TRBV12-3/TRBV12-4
CASSLASGGESF
TGTGCCAGCAGTTTAGCGTCCGGGGGGGAAAGCTTC
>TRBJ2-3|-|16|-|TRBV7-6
CASSHTPPGGADTQYF
TGTGCCAGCAGCCACACCCCACCGGGGGGCGCAGATACGCAGTATTTT
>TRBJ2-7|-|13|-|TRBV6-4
CASSRELSNEQYF
TGTGCCAGCAGTCGGGAACTTTCGAACGAGCAGTACTTC
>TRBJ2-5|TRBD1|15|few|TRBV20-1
CSARLRTGESETQYF
TGCAGTGCTAGGCTCCGGACAGGGGAATCCGAGACCCAGTACTTC
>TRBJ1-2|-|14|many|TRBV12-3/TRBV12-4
CASRREGGSYGYTF
TGTGCCAGCAGGCGGGAGGGGGGAAGCTATGGCTACACCTTC
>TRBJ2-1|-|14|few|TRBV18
CASSPRGAGSEQFF
TGTGCCAGCTCACCACGGGGAGCGGGTAGTGAGCAGTTCTTC
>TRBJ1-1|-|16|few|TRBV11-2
CASSLDRGRADTEAFF
TGTGCCAGCAGCTTAGATCGGGGCAGGGCGGACACTGAAGCTTTCTTT
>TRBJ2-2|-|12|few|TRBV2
CASWGNTGELFF
TGTGCCAGCTGGGGGAACACCGGGGAGCTGTTTTTT
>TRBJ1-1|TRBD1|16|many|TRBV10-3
CAIRAPGGDRNTEAFF
TGTGCCATCAGAGCCCCGGGGGGGGACAGGAACACTGAAGCTTTCTTT
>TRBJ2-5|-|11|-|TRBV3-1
CASSEGPRQYF
TGTGCCAGCAGCGAAGGACCCCGCCAGTACTTC
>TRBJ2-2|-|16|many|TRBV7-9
CASSSGLGRNTGELFF
TGTGCCAGCAGCTCAGGCTTGGGGCGGAACACCGGGGAGCTGTTTTTT
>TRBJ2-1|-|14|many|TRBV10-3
CAISGPGSGNEQFF
TGTGCCATCAGTGGACCGGGGAGCGGCAATGAGCAGTTCTTC
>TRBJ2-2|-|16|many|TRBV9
CASSPRDHYEGGELFF
TGTGCCAGCAGCCCCCGGGACCACTACGAAGGGGGGGAGCTGTTTTTT
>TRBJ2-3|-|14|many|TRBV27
CASSLIAGINWWYF
TGTGCCAGCAGTCTTATTGCCGGGATCAACTGGTGGTATTTT
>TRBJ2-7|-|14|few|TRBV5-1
CASSLPGRGYEQYF
TGCGCCAGCAGCCTTCCGGGCCGGGGGTACGAGCAGTACTTC
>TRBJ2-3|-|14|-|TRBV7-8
CATQEGATTDTQYF
TGTGCCACCCAGGAGGGGGCGACGACAGATACGCAGTATTTT
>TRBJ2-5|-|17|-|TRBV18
CASSPPRSGLVEETQYF
TGTGCCAGCTCACCACCGAGAAGCGGTCTGGTTGAAGAGACCCAGTACTTC
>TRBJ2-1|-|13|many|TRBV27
CASSPGFYNEQFF
TGTGCCAGCAGTCCAGGGTTCTACAATGAGCAGTTCTTC
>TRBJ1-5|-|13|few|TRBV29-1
CSVSRTASEPQHF
TGCAGCGTTTCCCGGACAGCCTCGGAGCCCCAGCATTTT
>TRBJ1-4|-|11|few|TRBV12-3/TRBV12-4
CASSFLAQLFF
TGTGCCAGCAGCTTCCTTGCACAACTGTTTTTT
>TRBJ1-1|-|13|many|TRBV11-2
CASINGVNTEAFF
TGTGCCAGCATCAATGGGGTGAACACTGAAGCTTTCTTT
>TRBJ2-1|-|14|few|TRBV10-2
CASSESRLANEQFF
TGCGCCAGCAGTGAGTCGCGTCTAGCGAATGAGCAGTTCTTC
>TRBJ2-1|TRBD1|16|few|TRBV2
CASSAEGGLARGEQFF
TGTGCCAGCAGCGCCGAAGGGGGCCTAGCCCGTGGTGAGCAGTTCTTC
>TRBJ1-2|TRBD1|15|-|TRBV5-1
CASSLVEGAVYGYTF
TGCGCCAGCAGCTTGGTAGAGGGGGCTGTCTATGGCTACACCTTC
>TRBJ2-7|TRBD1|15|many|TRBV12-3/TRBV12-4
CASSLNRQGAREQYF
TGTGCCAGCAGTCTAAATAGACAGGGGGCGCGGGAGCAGTACTTC
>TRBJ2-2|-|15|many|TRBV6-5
CASSYSRDYTGELFF
TGTGCCAGCAGTTACTCGAGGGACTACACCGGGGAGCTGTTTTTT
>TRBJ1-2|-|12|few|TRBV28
CASSPLSSGYTF
TGTGCCAGCAGTCCCCTGTCTAGTGGCTACACCTTC
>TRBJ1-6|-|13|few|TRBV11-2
CASSLGDRSPLHF
TGTGCCAGCAGCTTAGGGGATCGGTCACCCCTCCACTTT
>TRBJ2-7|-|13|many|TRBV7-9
CASTDGLSYEQYF
TGTGCCAGCACGGATGGGTTGTCCTACGAGCAGTACTTC
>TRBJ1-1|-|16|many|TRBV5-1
CASSLAGPTDGTEAFF
TGCGCCAGCAGCTTGGCCGGGCCGACAGATGGCACTGAAGCTTTCTTT
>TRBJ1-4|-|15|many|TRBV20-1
CSARDGRGEQEKLFF
TGCAGTGCTAGAGATGGGAGGGGAGAGCAAGAAAAACTGTTTTTT
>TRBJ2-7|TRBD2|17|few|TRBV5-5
CASSLATSGSWSYEQYF
TGTGCCAGCAGCTTGGCGACTAGCGGGAGTTGGTCCTACGAGCAGTACTTC
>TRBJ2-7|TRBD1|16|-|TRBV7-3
CASSAYLGTGGNEQYF
TGTGCCAGCAGCGCCTATCTGGGGACAGGGGGCAACGAGCAGTACTTC
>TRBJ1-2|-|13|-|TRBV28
CASSVGALGGYTF
TGTGCCAGCAGTGTCGGGGCCCTGGGGGGCTACACCTTC
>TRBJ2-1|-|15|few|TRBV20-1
CSARVGGGTYNEQFF
TGCAGTGCTAGAGTGGGCGGGGGCACCTACAATGAGCAGTTCTTC